This T cell receptor beta chain derives from a study of OX40 agonist ivuxolimab in advanced cancers. Context from the whole study: Ivuxolimab was an agonistic, fully human IgG2 monoclonal antibody directed against OX40 (CD134), a costimulatory receptor. The monotherapy dose-escalation portion (N ≈ 56 patients) of the phase I ivuxolimab trial is reported in the paper. The purpose of peripheral TCRbeta sequencing was to test whether ivuxolimab changed TCR sequence diversity and led to clonal T-cell expansion. Among the roughly 52 dose-escalation patients, approximately 20 had hepatocellular carcinoma, about 15 melanoma, 9 renal cell carcinoma and 9 head and neck cancer. Partial responses occurred in three dose-escalation patients: two with cutaneous melanoma and one with hepatocellular carcinoma. Patients were allowed to have had prior anti-PD-1, anti-PD-L1 or anti-CTLA-4 therapy, and approximately 40% of the dose-escalation patients had been treated with checkpoint inhibitors. Intravenous ivuxolimab was administered to patients every 2 weeks at six dose levels: 0.01, 0.1, 0.3, 1.5, 3 and 10 mg/kg. In the dose-escalation cohort, around four fifths of patients were male, and the mean age was 60 years with a range of roughly 20 to 80.

For sequencing of the TCRbeta CDR3 region, genomic DNA was extracted from the sorted cells. The immunoSEQ Assay was used to sequence the TCRbeta CDR3 regions. Here the immuneACCESS table is served through TCRdb, limited to in-frame sequences with V and J called. Missing clones are a known gap in these copies; in checked studies unresolved V genes cover under half, and the rest lacks a known reason. For this sample there are about 38,000 clones; about 88% appear just once. In total, the top ten clones hold 35% to 45% of the sample. What the work shows at the level of the full study, not this receptor alone: Which antigens the clonally expanded peripheral T cells were specific for was not determined. After ivuxolimab, expanded clones were on average more numerous among CD8+ T cells than among CD4+ T cells. At doses of 0.1 to 3.0 mg/kg, clonal expansion of both CD4+ and CD8+ T cells in blood was seen between baseline and week 6. In partial responders in the 0.1-3.0 mg/kg groups, normalized peripheral clonal expansion was found to be among the lowest, especially among CD8+ T cells. Low levels of normalized T-cell clonal expansion were also seen in some patients who did not respond.

Patients with a history of autoimmune disease or receiving systemic immunosuppression were excluded from the trial. Peripheral blood for TCR sequencing was drawn from every dose cohort at baseline, at cycle 4 day 1 and at cycle 7 day 1. Samples came from an open-label, multicenter, first-in-human phase I dose-escalation trial of ivuxolimab. Adults with locally advanced or metastatic head and neck squamous cell, hepatocellular, melanoma or renal cell carcinoma were enrolled in the trial. CD4+ and CD8+ T cells were sorted separately from peripheral blood before TCR sequencing. In regard to this clone: Its target antigen remains unknown. Sequence at one end of the junction differs from germline and may be a read error.

The CDR3 runs 11 amino acids, cysteine and phenylalanine included. Only the CDR3 portion is preserved as DNA: 33 bases, with reading frame beginning at the first base. According to the germline V gene, CDR1 reads SGHDT and CDR2 reads YYEEEE. The receptor was derived from an adult with an advanced solid tumor such as melanoma, head and neck, liver or kidney cancer. This specimen was CD4+ or CD8+ T cells sorted from blood, taken in a trial of the OX40 agonist ivuxolimab. The chain links TRBV5-6 with TRBJ2-5; a stretch of 7 junction bases matches TRBD2. The CDR3 region has the sequence CASSLAGGSDF. The DNA sequence is TGTGCCAGCAGCTTGGCCGGGGGGTCGGACTTC.